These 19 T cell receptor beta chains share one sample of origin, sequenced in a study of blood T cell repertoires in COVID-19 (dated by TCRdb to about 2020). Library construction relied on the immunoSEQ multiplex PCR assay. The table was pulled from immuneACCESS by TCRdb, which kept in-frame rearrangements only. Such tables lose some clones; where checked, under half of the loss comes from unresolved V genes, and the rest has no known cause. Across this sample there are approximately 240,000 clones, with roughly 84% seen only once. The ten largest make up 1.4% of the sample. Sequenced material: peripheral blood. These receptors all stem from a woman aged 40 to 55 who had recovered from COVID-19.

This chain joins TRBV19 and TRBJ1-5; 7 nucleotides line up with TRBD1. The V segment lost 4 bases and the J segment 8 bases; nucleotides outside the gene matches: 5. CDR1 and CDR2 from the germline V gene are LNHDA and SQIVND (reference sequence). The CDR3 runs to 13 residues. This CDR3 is CASSRSRGEPQHF. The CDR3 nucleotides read TGTGCCAGTAGTAGGTCCAGGGGGGAGCCCCAGCATTTT.

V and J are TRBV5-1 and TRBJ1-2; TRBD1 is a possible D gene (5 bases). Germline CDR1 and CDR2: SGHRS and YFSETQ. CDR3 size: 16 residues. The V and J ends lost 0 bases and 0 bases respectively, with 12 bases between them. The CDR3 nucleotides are TGCGCCAGCAGCTTGGGTGCGGACACCACTAACTATGGCTACACCTTC. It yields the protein CASSLGADTTNYGYTF.

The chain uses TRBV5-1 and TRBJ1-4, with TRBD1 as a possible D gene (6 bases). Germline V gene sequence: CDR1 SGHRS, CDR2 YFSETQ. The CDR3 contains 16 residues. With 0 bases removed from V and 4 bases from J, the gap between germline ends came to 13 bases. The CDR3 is CASSLGVGQFNEKLFF. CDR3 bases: TGCGCCAGCAGCTTGGGGGTAGGACAGTTTAATGAAAAACTGTTTTTT. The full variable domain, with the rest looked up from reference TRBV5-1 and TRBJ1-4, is KAGVTQTPRYLIKTRGQQVTLSCSPISGHRSVSWYQQTPGQGLQFLFEYFSETQRNKGNFPGRFSGRQFSNSRSEMNVSTLELGDSALYLCASSLGVGQFNEKLFFGSGTQLSVL.

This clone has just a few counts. Here the CDR3 reads CASSQDDRGPHGYTF. The CDR3, as DNA: TGTGCCAGCAGCCAAGATGACAGGGGGCCCCATGGCTACACCTTC. This chain joins TRBV3-1 (or the pseudogene TRBV3-2) and TRBJ1-2, with 10 bases identical to TRBD1. Germline V lookup: CDR1 LGHDT, CDR2 YNNKEL (reference sequence). This CDR3 has 15 residues. Losses at the gene ends were 0 bases for V and 6 bases for J; bases not matched to a gene: 4.

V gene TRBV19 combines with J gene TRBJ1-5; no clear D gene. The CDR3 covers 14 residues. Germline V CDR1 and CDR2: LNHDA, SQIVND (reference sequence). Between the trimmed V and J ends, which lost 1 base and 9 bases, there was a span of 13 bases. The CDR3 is CASSIVAEYLPQHF. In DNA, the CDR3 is TGTGCCAGTAGTATAGTGGCGGAGTACTTGCCCCAGCATTTT.

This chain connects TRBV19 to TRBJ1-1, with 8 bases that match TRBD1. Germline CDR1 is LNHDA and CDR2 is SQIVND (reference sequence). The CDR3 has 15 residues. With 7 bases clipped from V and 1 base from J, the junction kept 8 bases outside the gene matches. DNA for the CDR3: TGTGCCAGTACCCGTGGACAGGGATGGAACACTGAAGCTTTCTTT. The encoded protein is CASTRGQGWNTEAFF.

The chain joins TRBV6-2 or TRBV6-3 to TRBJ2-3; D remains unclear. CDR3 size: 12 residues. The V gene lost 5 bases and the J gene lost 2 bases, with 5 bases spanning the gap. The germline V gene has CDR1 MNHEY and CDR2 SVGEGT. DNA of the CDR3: TGTGCCAGCAGTGGAGTCACAGATACGCAGTATTTT. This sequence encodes CASSGVTDTQYF.

CDR3 nucleotides: TGTGCCAGCAGCCCCTACGGGACTACTCTCACAGATACGCAGTATTTT. Its translation: CASSPYGTTLTDTQYF. The J gene is TRBJ2-3, the V gene TRBV4-2, with 7 bases lining up with TRBD2. The CDR3 consists of 16 residues. The germline CDR1 and CDR2 sequences are LGHNA and YNFKEQ. V shed 4 bases and J 2 bases; nucleotides not matched to a gene: 9.

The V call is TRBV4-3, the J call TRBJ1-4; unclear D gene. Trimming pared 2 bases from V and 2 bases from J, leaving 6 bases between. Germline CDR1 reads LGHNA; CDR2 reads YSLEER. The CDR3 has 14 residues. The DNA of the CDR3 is TGCGCCAGCAGCCAACAGAGGACTAATGAAAAACTGTTTTTT. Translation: CASSQQRTNEKLFF.

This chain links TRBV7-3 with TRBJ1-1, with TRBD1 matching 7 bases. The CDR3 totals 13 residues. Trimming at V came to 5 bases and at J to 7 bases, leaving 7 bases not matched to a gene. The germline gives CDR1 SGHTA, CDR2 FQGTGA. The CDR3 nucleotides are TGTGCCAGCAGCGTACGACAGGGCGATGAAGCTTTCTTT. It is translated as CASSVRQGDEAFF.

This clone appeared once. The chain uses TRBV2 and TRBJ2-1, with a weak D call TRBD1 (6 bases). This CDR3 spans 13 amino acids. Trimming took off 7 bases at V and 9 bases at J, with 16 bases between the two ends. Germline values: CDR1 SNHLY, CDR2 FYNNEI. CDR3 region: CASNSGTLIEQFF. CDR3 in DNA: TGTGCCAGCAACTCCGGGACACTCATTGAGCAGTTCTTC. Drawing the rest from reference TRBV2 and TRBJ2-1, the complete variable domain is EPEVTQTPSHQVTQMGQEVILRCVPISNHLYFYWYRQILGQKVEFLVSFYNNEISEKSEIFDDQFSVERPDGSNFTLKIRSTKLEDSAMYFCASNSGTLIEQFFGPGTRLTVL.

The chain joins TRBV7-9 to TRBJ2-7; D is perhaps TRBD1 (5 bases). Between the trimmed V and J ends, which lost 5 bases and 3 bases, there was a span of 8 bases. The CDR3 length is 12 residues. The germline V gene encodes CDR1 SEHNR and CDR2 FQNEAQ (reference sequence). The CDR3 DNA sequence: TGTGCCAGCAGCGTCCAGGGCTACGAGCAGTACTTC. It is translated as CASSVQGYEQYF.

The CDR3, as DNA: TGTGCCAGCAGCTTAGATGAGGGTCTAGCGGGGGGCCGCGGAGAGACCCAGTACTTC. It yields the protein CASSLDEGLAGGRGETQYF. The chain employs TRBV11-3 and TRBJ2-5; 11 bases are a match to TRBD2. This CDR3 contains 19 residues. Trimming took 0 bases from V and 4 from J; bases not matched to a gene: 13. Germline values: CDR1 SGHNT, CDR2 YENEEA.

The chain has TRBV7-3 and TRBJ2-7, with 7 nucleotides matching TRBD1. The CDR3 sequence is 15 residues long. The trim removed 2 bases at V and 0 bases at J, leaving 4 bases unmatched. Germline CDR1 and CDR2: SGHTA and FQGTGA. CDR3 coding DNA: TGTGCCAGCAGCTTATATCAGGGGGACTCCTACGAGCAGTACTTC. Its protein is CASSLYQGDSYEQYF. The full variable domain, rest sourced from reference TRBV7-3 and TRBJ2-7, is GAGVSQTPSNKVTEKGKYVELRCDPISGHTALYWYRQSLGQGPEFLIYFQGTGAADDSGLPNDRFFAVRPEGSVSTLKIQRTERGDSAVYLCASSLYQGDSYEQYFGPGTRLTVT.

The chain's CDR3 is CASTMDRRGGYTF. The CDR3 nucleotides read TGTGCCAGCACCATGGACAGGCGGGGTGGCTACACCTTC. J is TRBJ1-2 and V is TRBV3-1 (or the pseudogene TRBV3-2), with 7 bases that match TRBD1. The germline gives CDR1 LGHDT, CDR2 YNNKEL (reference sequence). Germline trimming cut 7 bases from V and 7 bases from J; bases unmatched to any gene: 9. This CDR3 has 13 residues.

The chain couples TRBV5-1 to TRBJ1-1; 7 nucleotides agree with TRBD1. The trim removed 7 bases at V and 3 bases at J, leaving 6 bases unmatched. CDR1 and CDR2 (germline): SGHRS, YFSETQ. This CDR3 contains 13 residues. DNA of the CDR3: TGCGCCAGCGGATTAGACAGGGACACTGAAGCTTTCTTT. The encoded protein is CASGLDRDTEAFF. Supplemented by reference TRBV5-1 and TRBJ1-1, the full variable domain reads KAGVTQTPRYLIKTRGQQVTLSCSPISGHRSVSWYQQTPGQGLQFLFEYFSETQRNKGNFPGRFSGRQFSNSRSEMNVSTLELGDSALYLCASGLDRDTEAFFGQGTRLTVV.

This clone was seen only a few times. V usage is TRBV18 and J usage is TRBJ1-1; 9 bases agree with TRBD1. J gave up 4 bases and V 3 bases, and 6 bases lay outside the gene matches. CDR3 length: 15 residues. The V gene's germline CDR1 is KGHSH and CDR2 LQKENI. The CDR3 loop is CASSPGTGRLTEAFF. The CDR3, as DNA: TGTGCCAGCTCACCCGGGACAGGGCGTCTCACTGAAGCTTTCTTT.

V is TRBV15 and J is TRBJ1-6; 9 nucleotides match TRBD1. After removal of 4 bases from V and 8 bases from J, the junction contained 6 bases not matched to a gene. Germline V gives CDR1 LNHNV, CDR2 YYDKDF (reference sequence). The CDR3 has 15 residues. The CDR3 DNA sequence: TGTGCCACCAGCATCCGGGACAGGGAAGATTCACCCCTCCACTTT. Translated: CATSIRDREDSPLHF. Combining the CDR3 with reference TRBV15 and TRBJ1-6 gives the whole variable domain DAMVIQNPRYQVTQFGKPVTLSCSQTLNHNVMYWYQQKSSQAPKLLFHYYDKDFNNEADTPDNFQSRRPNTSFCFLDIRSPGLGDTAMYLCATSIRDREDSPLHFGNGTRLTVT.

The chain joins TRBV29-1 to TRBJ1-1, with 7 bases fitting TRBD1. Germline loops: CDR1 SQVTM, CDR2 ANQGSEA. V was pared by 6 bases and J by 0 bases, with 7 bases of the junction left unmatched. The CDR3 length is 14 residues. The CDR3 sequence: CSVMTGTVNTEAFF. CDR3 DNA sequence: TGCAGCGTAATGACCGGGACAGTGAACACTGAAGCTTTCTTT.